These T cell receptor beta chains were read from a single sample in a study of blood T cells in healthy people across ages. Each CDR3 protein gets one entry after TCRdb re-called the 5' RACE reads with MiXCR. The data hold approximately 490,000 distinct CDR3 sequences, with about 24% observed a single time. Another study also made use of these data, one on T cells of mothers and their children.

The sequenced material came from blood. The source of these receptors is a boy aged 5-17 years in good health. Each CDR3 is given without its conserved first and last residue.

CDR3aa: ASSPDGYEQY
v_gene: TRBV28
j_gene: TRBJ2-7

CDR3aa: ASTRTGTGYHEQY
v_gene: TRBV28
j_gene: TRBJ2-7

CDR3aa: ASSVRGLPYEQY
v_gene: TRBV2
j_gene: TRBJ2-7

CDR3aa: ASSAASGPYNEQF
v_gene: TRBV11-3
j_gene: TRBJ2-1

CDR3aa: ASSQGGAGGYT
v_gene: TRBV3-1
j_gene: TRBJ1-2

CDR3aa: ASSLVGQGIEVLNTGELF
v_gene: TRBV11-2
j_gene: TRBJ2-2

CDR3aa: ASSVDLAGAGQETRY
v_gene: TRBV9
j_gene: TRBJ2-5

CDR3aa: ASSSYRGLSDIQY
v_gene: TRBV7-2
j_gene: TRBJ2-4

CDR3aa: SARRNRDSNTGELF
v_gene: TRBV20-1
j_gene: TRBJ2-2

CDR3aa: ASSPRWTSGFPGANVLT
v_gene: TRBV3-1
j_gene: TRBJ2-6

CDR3aa: ASSQGRQGAYEQY
v_gene: TRBV14
j_gene: TRBJ2-7

CDR3aa: ASSLEGGWTGYTYEQY
v_gene: TRBV7-2
j_gene: TRBJ2-7

CDR3aa: ASSRQKTNEKLF
v_gene: TRBV2
j_gene: TRBJ1-4

CDR3aa: SARDGTSGSFSYEQY
v_gene: TRBV20-1
j_gene: TRBJ2-7

CDR3aa: ASSLIRGPGRNTEAF
v_gene: TRBV5-1
j_gene: TRBJ1-1

CDR3aa: ASSQEKQGETPY
v_gene: TRBV3-1
j_gene: TRBJ2-5

CDR3aa: ASILGGGLREKLF
v_gene: TRBV7-9
j_gene: TRBJ1-4

CDR3aa: ASIPGGRAKNIQY
v_gene: TRBV19
j_gene: TRBJ2-4